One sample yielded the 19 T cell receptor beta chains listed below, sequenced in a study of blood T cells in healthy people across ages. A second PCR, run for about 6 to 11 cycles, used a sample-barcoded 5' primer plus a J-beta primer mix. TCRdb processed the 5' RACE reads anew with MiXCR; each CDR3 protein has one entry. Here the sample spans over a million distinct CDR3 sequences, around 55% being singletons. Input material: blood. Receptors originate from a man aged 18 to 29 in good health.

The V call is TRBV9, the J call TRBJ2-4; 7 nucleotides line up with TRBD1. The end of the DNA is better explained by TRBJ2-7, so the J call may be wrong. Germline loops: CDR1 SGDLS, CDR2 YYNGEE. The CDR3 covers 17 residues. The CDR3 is CASSVGVRPRGLYEQYF. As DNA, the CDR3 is TGTGCCAGCAGCGTAGGTGTCCGCCCTAGGGGGCTCTACGAGCAGTACTTC.

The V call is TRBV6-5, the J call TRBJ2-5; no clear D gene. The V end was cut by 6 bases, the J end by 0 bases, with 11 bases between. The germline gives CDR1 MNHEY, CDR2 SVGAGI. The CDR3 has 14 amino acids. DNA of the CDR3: TGTGCCAGCAGGCCTACAGTGTACCAAGAGACCCAGTACTTC. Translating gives CASRPTVYQETQYF.

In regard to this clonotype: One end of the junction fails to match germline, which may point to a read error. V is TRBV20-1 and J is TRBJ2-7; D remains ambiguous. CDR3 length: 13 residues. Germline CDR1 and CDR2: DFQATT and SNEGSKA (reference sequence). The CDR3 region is CSARDRLLYEQYF. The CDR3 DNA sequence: TGCAGTGCCAGAGATCGGCTTCTCTACGAGCAGTACTTC.

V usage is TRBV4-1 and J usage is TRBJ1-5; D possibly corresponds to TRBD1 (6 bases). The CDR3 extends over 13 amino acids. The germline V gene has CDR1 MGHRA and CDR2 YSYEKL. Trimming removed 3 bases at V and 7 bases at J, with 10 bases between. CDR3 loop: CASSHEQGQPQHF. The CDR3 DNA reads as TGCGCCAGCAGCCATGAACAGGGACAGCCCCAGCATTTT.

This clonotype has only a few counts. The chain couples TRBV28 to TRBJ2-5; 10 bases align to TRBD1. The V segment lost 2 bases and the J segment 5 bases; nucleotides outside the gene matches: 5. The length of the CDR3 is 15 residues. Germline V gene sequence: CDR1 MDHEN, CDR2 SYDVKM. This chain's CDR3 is CASSLPRTGGETQYF. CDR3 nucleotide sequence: TGTGCCAGCAGTTTACCACGGACAGGGGGTGAGACCCAGTACTTC.

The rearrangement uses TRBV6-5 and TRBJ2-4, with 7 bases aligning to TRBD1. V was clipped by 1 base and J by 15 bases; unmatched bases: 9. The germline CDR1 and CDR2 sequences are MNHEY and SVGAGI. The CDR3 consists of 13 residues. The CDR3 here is CASSYFRDSRWYF. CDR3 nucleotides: TGTGCCAGCAGTTACTTCAGGGACAGCAGGTGGTACTTC.

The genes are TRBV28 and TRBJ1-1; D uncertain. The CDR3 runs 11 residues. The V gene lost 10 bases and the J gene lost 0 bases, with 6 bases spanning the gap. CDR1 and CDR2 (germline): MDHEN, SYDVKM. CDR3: CAITLNTEAFF. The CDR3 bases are TGTGCCATAACCCTGAACACTGAAGCTTTCTTT.

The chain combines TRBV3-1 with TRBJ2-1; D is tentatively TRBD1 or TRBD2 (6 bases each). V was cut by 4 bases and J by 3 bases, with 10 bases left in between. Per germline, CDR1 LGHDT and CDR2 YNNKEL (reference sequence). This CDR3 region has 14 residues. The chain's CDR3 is CASSPRGDYNEQFF. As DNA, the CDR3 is TGTGCCAGCAGCCCGAGGGGGGACTACAATGAGCAGTTCTTC.

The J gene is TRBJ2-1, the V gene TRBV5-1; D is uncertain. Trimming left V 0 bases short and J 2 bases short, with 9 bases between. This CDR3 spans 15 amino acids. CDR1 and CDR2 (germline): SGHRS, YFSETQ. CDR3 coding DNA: TGCGCCAGCAGCTTGGAGGGCAACGCCTACAATGAGCAGTTCTTC. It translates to CASSLEGNAYNEQFF.

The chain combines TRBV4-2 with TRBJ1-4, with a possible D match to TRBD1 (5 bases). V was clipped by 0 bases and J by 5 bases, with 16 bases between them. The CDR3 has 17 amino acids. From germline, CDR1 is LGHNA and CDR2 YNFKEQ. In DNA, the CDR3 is TGTGCCAGCAGCCAAGAAGGCGATGGGCGGGGGAATGAAAAACTGTTTTTT. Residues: CASSQEGDGRGNEKLFF.

The DNA for the CDR3 is TGCGCCAGCAGCCAAGATCTGGTTAATGGCTACACCTTC. Protein: CASSQDLVNGYTF. The rearrangement uses TRBV4-1 and TRBJ1-2; D not resolved. CDR3 length equals 13 residues. Per germline, CDR1 MGHRA and CDR2 YSYEKL. Trimming stripped 0 bases from V and 6 bases from J, with 8 bases between.

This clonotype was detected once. The CDR3 bases are TGTGCCAGCACTTCGCGAGTTTCTTCAGACTATGGCTACACCTTC. Translating gives CASTSRVSSDYGYTF. The chain has TRBV27 and TRBJ1-2; unclear D gene. CDR1 is MNHEY, CDR2 SMNVEV, per germline (reference sequence). CDR3 size: 15 residues. V was clipped by 7 bases and J by 3 bases, with 18 bases between them.

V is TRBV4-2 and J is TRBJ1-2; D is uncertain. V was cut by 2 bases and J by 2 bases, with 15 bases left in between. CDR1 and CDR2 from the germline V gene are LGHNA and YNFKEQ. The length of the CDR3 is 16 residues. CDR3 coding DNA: TGTGCCAGCAGCCAATCGGCCTCAGGAGGAAACTATGGCTACACCTTC. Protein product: CASSQSASGGNYGYTF.

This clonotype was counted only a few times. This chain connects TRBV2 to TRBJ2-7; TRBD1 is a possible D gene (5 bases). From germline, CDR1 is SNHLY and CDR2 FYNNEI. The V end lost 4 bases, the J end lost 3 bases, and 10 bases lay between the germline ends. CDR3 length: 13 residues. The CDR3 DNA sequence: TGTGCCAGCAGTGCGGACACCTACTACGAGCAGTACTTC. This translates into CASSADTYYEQYF.

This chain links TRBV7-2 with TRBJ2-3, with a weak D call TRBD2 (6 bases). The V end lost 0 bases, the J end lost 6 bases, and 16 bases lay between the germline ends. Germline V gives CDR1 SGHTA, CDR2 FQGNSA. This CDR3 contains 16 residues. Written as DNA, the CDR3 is TGTGCCAGCAGCTTAGCAATAGCCGCCGGAGGGGATACGCAGTATTTT. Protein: CASSLAIAAGGDTQYF.

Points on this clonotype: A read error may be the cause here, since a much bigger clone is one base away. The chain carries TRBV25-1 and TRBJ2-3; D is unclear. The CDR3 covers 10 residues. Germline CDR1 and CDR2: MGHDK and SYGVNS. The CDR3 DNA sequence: TGTACCAGCAGTGCAGATACGCAGTATTTT. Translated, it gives CTSSADTQYF.

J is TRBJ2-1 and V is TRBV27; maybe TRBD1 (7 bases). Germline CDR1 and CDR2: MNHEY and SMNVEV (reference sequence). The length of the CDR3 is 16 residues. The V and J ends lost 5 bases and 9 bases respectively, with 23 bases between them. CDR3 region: CASSRKTRTGQGEQFF. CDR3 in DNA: TGTGCCAGCAGTCGAAAGACTAGGACAGGTCAGGGTGAGCAGTTCTTC.

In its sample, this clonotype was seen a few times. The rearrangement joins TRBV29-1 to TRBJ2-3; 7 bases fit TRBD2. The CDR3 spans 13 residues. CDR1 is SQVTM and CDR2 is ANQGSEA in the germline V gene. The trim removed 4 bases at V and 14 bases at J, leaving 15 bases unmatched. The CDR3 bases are TGCAGCGTTGGACCCCTCCTAGCGGAAGCCAGGTATTTT. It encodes CSVGPLLAEARYF.

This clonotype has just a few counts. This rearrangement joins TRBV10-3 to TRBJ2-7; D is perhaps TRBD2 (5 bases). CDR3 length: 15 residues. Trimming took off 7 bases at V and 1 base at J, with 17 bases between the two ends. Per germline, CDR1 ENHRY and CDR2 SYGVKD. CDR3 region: CAINGEFGTSYEQYF. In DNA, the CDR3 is TGTGCCATCAATGGGGAGTTCGGAACTTCCTACGAGCAGTACTTC.